This T cell receptor beta chain was profiled in a study of blood T cell repertoires in COVID-19. Whole-study context: The analysed material was cDNA or gDNA that came from T cells, B-cell-depleted T cells, or PBMCs.

Sequenced by immunoSEQ multiplex PCR; TCRdb stores in-frame clones only, minus some. This sample has about 280,000 clones, with roughly 85% found just once. The V gene lost 7 bases and the J gene lost 0 bases, with 16 bases spanning the gap. Germline V CDR1 and CDR2: MDHEN, SYDVKM. CDR3 size: 17 residues. Sample: PBMCs or T cells enriched from blood (not recorded which). The chain links TRBV28 to TRBJ1-6; TRBD1 is a possible D gene (6 bases). The sequence was collected from a woman aged 40 to 50 who had recovered from COVID-19. The CDR3 sequence: CASTTPGHSSYNSPLHF. In DNA form, the CDR3 reads TGTGCCAGCACCACCCCGGGACACAGCTCCTATAATTCACCCCTCCACTTT.